Listed below are T cell receptor beta chains from one sample, sequenced in a study of post-analysis software for immune sequencing data. TCRdb itself ran the PCR reads through MiXCR, one entry per CDR3 protein. The sample includes approximately 770,000 distinct CDR3 sequences, 35% to 55% seen only once; the top ten take approximately 4.4%. The sample was blood. Every receptor here comes from a girl between 5 and 17 years old with multiple sclerosis. The CDR3 runs from the conserved cysteine through the conserved F or W. The D gene is left open where the match is weak.

cdr3_aa: CSARSTSGSYEQYF
v_call: TRBV20-1
j_call: TRBJ2-7
d_call: TRBD2

cdr3_aa: CASSFSGRDTDTQYF
v_call: TRBV12-3/TRBV12-4
j_call: TRBJ2-3
d_call: TRBD2

cdr3_aa: CASSVEGQGIYGYTF
v_call: TRBV9
j_call: TRBJ1-2
d_call: TRBD1

cdr3_aa: CATSRERDYYEQYF
v_call: TRBV15
j_call: TRBJ2-7
d_call: TRBD2

cdr3_aa: CASSVDSRLDYEQYF
v_call: TRBV7-2
j_call: TRBJ2-7
d_call: .

cdr3_aa: CATSDSTSRYEQYF
v_call: TRBV24-1
j_call: TRBJ2-7
d_call: TRBD2

cdr3_aa: CASSNSGPTETQYF
v_call: TRBV12-3/TRBV12-4
j_call: TRBJ2-5
d_call: .

cdr3_aa: CASSLDQQRTDTQYF
v_call: TRBV5-1
j_call: TRBJ2-3
d_call: .

cdr3_aa: CASSPGQGPILTTEQYF
v_call: TRBV5-1
j_call: TRBJ2-4
d_call: TRBD1

cdr3_aa: CASSLQGYYGYTF
v_call: TRBV28
j_call: TRBJ1-2
d_call: TRBD1

cdr3_aa: CASSSLGGRSTDTQYF
v_call: TRBV7-9
j_call: TRBJ2-3
d_call: .

cdr3_aa: CASTVGVGTGELFF
v_call: TRBV5-6
j_call: TRBJ2-2
d_call: .

cdr3_aa: CSAHRPGTGERGYTF
v_call: TRBV20-1
j_call: TRBJ1-2
d_call: TRBD1

cdr3_aa: CASSVVGTGDSPLHF
v_call: TRBV9
j_call: TRBJ1-6
d_call: TRBD1

cdr3_aa: CSAAAGDIQYF
v_call: TRBV20-1
j_call: TRBJ2-4
d_call: TRBD2

cdr3_aa: CSALWTSVSYEQYF
v_call: TRBV20-1
j_call: TRBJ2-7
d_call: .